This T cell receptor (beta chain) is drawn from a study of Graves' ophthalmopathy and Graves' hyperthyroidism (dated by TCRdb to the late 2010s). About the investigation overall: Peripheral blood samples were taken at the time of initial diagnosis, before any treatment was given. The study used TCR beta repertoire signatures to distinguish Graves' ophthalmopathy from Graves' hyperthyroidism and to predict progression to ophthalmopathy. In total, around 130 blood samples were TCR-sequenced: approximately 40 ophthalmopathy, some 80 hyperthyroidism and about 17 hyperthyroidism-to-ophthalmopathy patients. To explore V-J signatures distinguishing ophthalmopathy from hyperthyroidism, a discovery set of around 97 patients (around 42 ophthalmopathy, over 55 stable hyperthyroidism) was enrolled. For independent validation, a separate cohort was made up of some 18 hyperthyroidism patients plus 17 patients who later progressed from hyperthyroidism to ophthalmopathy. In roughly six hyperthyroidism patients, the T-cell repertoires found in thyroid tissue were compared with those found in blood. After sampling, hyperthyroidism patients received methimazole starting at 30 mg daily, and ophthalmopathy patients received high-dose intravenous methylprednisolone. For training and testing, the roughly 100 patients in the discovery cohort were randomly divided in a 7:3 ratio.

CDR3 length: 14 amino acids, cysteine to phenylalanine. Here the CDR3 DNA is all that survives: 42 bases in frame from base 1. V loses 7 bases of germline sequence and J loses 4 bases, and the interval between the two ends is 16 bases. Stable hyperthyroidism was defined as no progression to ophthalmopathy within 18 months of follow-up. Patients with hyperthyroidism were aged 18 to 65 years, had been newly diagnosed, and had a disease duration of less than 2 months. Patients were excluded if they had other autoimmune diseases, uncontrolled infections, pregnancy or lactation. Diagnosis relied on clinical symptoms, serum thyroxine, TRAb, thyroid ultrasound and orbital computed tomography. PBMCs were isolated from about 9 ml of fresh peripheral blood by Ficoll-Paque density gradient centrifugation. Total RNA was extracted using Trizol reagent, and RNA quality was checked on an Agilent 2100 Bioanalyzer.

Overall study outcomes, separate from this receptor: Among expanded thyroid clonotypes with frequency above 0.001, most also showed up in blood, which suggests that blood repertoires may reflect the thyroid immune response. In validation, the model predicted ophthalmopathy progression with more than 70% sensitivity and approximately 78% specificity; roughly 11 predicted patients were CT-confirmed with GO in a median of approximately 6.5 months. No statistical method was used to set the sample size in advance, and the investigators knew which group each participant was assigned to. In cross-validation, the 13-signature model distinguished ophthalmopathy from stable hyperthyroidism with approximately 90% sensitivity and approximately 81% specificity, while in the test set the corresponding values were 80% and 75%.

As concerns this clonotype: What this receptor recognizes is not known. Base quality data are lacking; no much larger clone is found one base away.

For repertoire sequencing, TCR beta CDR3 regions were amplified from RNA transcripts. The first round was an RT-PCR using HTBI primers with the Qiagen OneStep RT-PCR kit, and this first round was followed by a second-round multiplex PCR, then size selection and purification. Libraries were sequenced on an Illumina HiSeq2000 using paired-end 100 bp reads. In the paper's pipeline: SOAPnuke was used to process the reads, throwing out any read that had adapters, had uncalled bases, had a mean Phred below 15, or lacked an exact constant-primer or identifier match. High-quality paired reads were merged with COPE v1.2.5. Each unique nucleotide sequence was defined as a clonotype, and clonotypes were aligned to IMGT TRB V, D and J references with MiTCR v1.1. The analysis was limited to V-J combinations with a frequency above 0.0001, which together covered just over 98% of the repertoires. For each V-J combination, a TCR clonal expansion and chaos score was defined as the ratio of F50 clonal expansion to chaos observed in the TCRdist matrix. Features were reduced by Welch's t-statistics and random forest to around 14 V-J combinations, which fed a naive Bayes classifier. Thyroid-blood repertoire similarity was quantified with the Morisita-Horn index. Using fastp at Q25 and MiXCR, TCRdb reprocessed the public reads and kept productive beta chains. Each entry is one CDR3 protein sequence, shown with its most common DNA and genes. TCRdb, not the original authors, processed these V and J calls. This sample has over 500,000 distinct CDR3 sequences in its table, and about 20% of those were observed once. The ten largest clones take up around 6.9% of the sample.

The sequence came from a young woman with stable Graves' hyperthyroidism. Some clones in this sample may be carry-over from other donors' samples. Donor details come from another sample of the same person, matched by shared clones. Material: peripheral blood. The sequence links TRBV12-3 or TRBV12-4 to TRBJ1-1; the D gene is possibly TRBD1, with 6 bases matching. The DNA is as follows: TGTGCCAGCACGATCCGGGGGCCGGGCACTGAAGCTTTCTTT. This sequence encodes CASTIRGPGTEAFF.